Sequencing of this T cell receptor beta chain was carried out in a study of cytomegalovirus exposure and HLA in healthy donors (dated by TCRdb to about 2017). Describing the broader study: An earlier analysis of some 600 of the donors reported 276 Gb of sequence data and 100 million to 120 million unique TCR beta sequences obtained from around 180 million T cells. Approximately 300 gigabases of sequencing data and roughly 81 million unique TCR sequences made up an early release that covered nearly 650 HLA-typed donors. Of the 300 to 450 genotyped donors, roughly 76% were placed in the genetic ancestry cluster associated with self-reported Caucasian donors. The study aimed to test whether signatures of past pathogen exposure could be identified by cataloging public T cell receptors. The T cell repertoires of 670 or so subjects were profiled by immunosequencing and related to cytomegalovirus serostatus. A separate validation cohort of about 110 different subjects was used in addition to the approximately 700-subject first cohort. High-throughput TCR immunosequencing, statistical association of individual TCRs with disease status, and machine learning were combined to predict cytomegalovirus infection status. To study patterns of TCR occurrence, a later analysis re-analyzed previously published TCR beta repertoires from 550 to 800 donors and added high-resolution HLA genotyping. Rather than using new phenotypic data, the later analysis identified candidate immune exposures from TCR beta sequences and from how often those sequences occurred across donors. An earlier analysis of 587 of the donors used high-throughput TCR beta sequencing to judge whether each TCR beta V gene segment behaved as functional or pseudogenic. Alongside the repertoire data, information on donor age, sex, ethnicity and CMV serostatus was compiled. A later genetic analysis used genome-wide SNP genotypes for about three fifths of the 666 donors, treating that subset as a discovery cohort. All discovery cohort repertoires had been generated using a single sequencing platform. HLA typing covered class I and class II loci at four-digit resolution. Typing coverage differed by locus: A, B, C, DRB1 and DQB1 were typed in about 629-640 donors, DQA1 in about 510, DPA1 in 600 to 610, and DPB1 in approximately 450. Because of strong linkage in the cohort, roughly 5 DR-DQ haplotypes were treated as single units for association and clustering. On average, about 240,000 unique TCR beta nucleotide sequences were sequenced per donor among some 420 genotyped donors of the cohort, with roughly 18% of those sequences being non-productive.

The CDR3 starts with the cysteine, ends with the phenylalanine, and has 14 residues. Here the CDR3 DNA is all that survives: 42 bases in frame from base 1. The trim is 5 bases for V and 5 bases for J, with a gap of 15 bases between the germline ends. The germline V gene (reference sequence) specifies PRHDT as CDR1 and FYEKMQ as CDR2. As for this clone: Its antigen is currently not known. No base qualities exist here, and no much larger clone lies one base off it.

In total, approximately 610 healthy bone marrow donors made up the cohort. At the time of sampling, all cohort members were nominally healthy, though unrecorded immune exposures were likely present. The donor tested CMV seropositive and was one of the 289 seropositive cohort members. A peripheral blood sample was collected from each donor, and TCR beta sequencing was performed on peripheral blood mononuclear cells. Genomic DNA was extracted from the blood cell samples with the Qiagen DNeasy Blood Extraction Kit. Study-wide findings and limitations: In both the original and validation cohorts, the classifier was reported to diagnose cytomegalovirus status with high specificity and sensitivity. At a false discovery rate of 0.05, a later analysis linked 16,951 TCR beta sequences to specific HLA alleles. A cluster of highly shared sequence variants was judged likely to represent a technical artifact of the sequencing pipeline. Broadly in line with IMGT annotations, most TCR beta V segments showed up in productive rearrangements about 87% or about 30% of the time in an earlier analysis of around 600 of the donors. According to a later analysis, TCR association rates differed among HLA loci, with DRB1 alleles showing the most associated TCRs and HLA-C alleles showing the fewest. Linkage disequilibrium might explain the correlated functional status among segregating V segments, but an unknown experimental factor could not be ruled out. The cohort was sequenced for TCR beta chains only, and without alpha or paired-chain data the features that could be detected were limited. The 87-base-pair reads could not distinguish some IMGT-functional V segments, including TRBV6-2 and TRBV6-3, so those segments were excluded. In a later genetic analysis, a missense DCLRE1C variant was associated with V-gene and J-gene trimming of TCR beta chains, and the association was replicated in an independent cohort. Because HLA typing was unavailable for some donors at each locus, only the typed subset was used in association tests. A few of the identified cytomegalovirus-associated TCR beta chains were confirmed in vitro to be specific for cytomegalovirus antigens. In a later analysis, HLA-associated TCR beta chains were found to be more clonally expanded and to have lower generation probabilities than equally common non-associated chains. Because counts were too low, around 18 rarely observed V segments, including chromosome 9 orphons, were left out of the earlier analysis of 587 of the donors. Sequencing depth was assumed to be roughly uniform across donors in the presence/absence analyses, though that assumption may not hold. A later analysis reported that several top co-occurrence clusters appeared linked to parvovirus B19, influenza, CMV and Epstein-Barr virus. The study listed around 160 TCR beta chains as associated with cytomegalovirus. According to a later genetic analysis, donors in an Asian-associated ancestry cluster had fewer N-insertions in productive TCRs than the approximately 650-donor mean. When HLA alleles, especially DR and DQ, strongly co-occurred, attributing TCR associations to individual alleles was difficult. Immune exposure information for the cohort was limited to CMV serostatus. A further reported finding was that TCR beta sequences accurately predicted the HLA-A and HLA-B alleles for most subjects in the first cohort. Most TCR sequences were observed very rarely across donors, whereas some public TCRs were present in many individuals. Most CMV-associated TCR beta chains appeared to be HLA-restricted in a later analysis, and the HLA associations seemed to be driven largely by CMV exposure. It was suggested by the authors that the approach could potentially be generalized to other disease states and immunological phenotypes.

Receptors were amplified or captured by the immunoSEQ multiplex PCR assay. For the multiplex PCR, a mixture combining 60 forward primers for TCR Vbeta segments and 13 reverse primers for TCR Jbeta segments was used. The CDR3 region of rearranged TCR beta genes was amplified from genomic DNA by a multiplex PCR assay. On the Illumina HiSeq System, the amplified TCR beta libraries were sequenced as 87-base-pair reads. In the paper's pipeline: A later analysis counted some 80 million unique TCR beta chains across the 600 to 850 repertoires, and 10 million to 11 million of these chains were shared by at least two donors. A nearest-neighbor algorithm error-corrected the raw reads and collapsed the reads into unique sequences, merging closely related sequences to remove PCR and sequencing errors. Alignment of CDR3 sequences to IMGT reference sequences was used to assign V, D and J gene segments. For a sequence to be retained, at least a six-nucleotide match to both a V gene segment and a J gene segment was required. A rearrangement counted as productive if the CDR3 had no stop codons and remained in frame with V and J, and every other rearrangement counted as non-productive. Following IMGT convention, CDR3 was defined as the stretch from the second conserved V-encoded cysteine up to the conserved J-encoded phenylalanine. In an earlier analysis of more than 550 of the donors, sequences lacking an unambiguous match to a single V gene segment were excluded. In an earlier analysis of about 590 of the donors, a V segment was called functional when productive rearrangements were above 56.7%, and segregating when the standard deviation between donors exceeded 5%. To diagnose cytomegalovirus status from the catalog of TCR beta chain sequences, a statistical classification framework was built. In a later analysis, TCR nucleotide sequences were compared against IMGT/GENE-DB human TR gene sequences so that V and J genes could be assigned. The TCRdist pipeline was used in a later analysis to assign CDR3 sequences and most-parsimonious VDJ recombination scenarios. In a later analysis, each TCR beta chain was defined by its CDR3 amino acid sequence together with its V-gene family, and reads without a unique V-gene family were excluded. As a way to deal with suspected cross-contamination and a sequencing artifact, a later analysis dropped nearly 600 nucleotide sequences that were highly shared and had low generation probability. In a later analysis, a clonal expansion index was calculated for each public chain from normalized within-repertoire ranks of inferred template counts. Generation probabilities in a later analysis came from a VDJ recombination model fitted to out-of-frame rearrangements, and those results were checked against IGoR. In a later analysis, hypergeometric tests were used to score TCR-TCR, TCR-HLA and TCR-CMV co-occurrence, with a repertoire-size bias correction applied to TCR pairs. A later analysis estimated false discovery rates by permuting HLA or CMV assignments 20 times. In a later analysis, co-occurring TCRs were grouped using DBSCAN, and TCRdist sequence similarity was added for clustering within HLA-allele-positive subsets. Repertoires with fewer than 30,000 or more than 120,000 public chains, plus five repertoires with anomalous nucleotide sharing, were excluded from co-occurrence clustering. TCRdb stores this immuneACCESS table with in-frame sequences only. Part of the clones is absent; in the studies checked, under half of the shortfall reflects unresolved V genes, and no reason is known for the rest. That table furnishes V, J and clone size, whereas the DNA furnished D and trimming. The sample records 100,000 or so clones, 55% to 75% of which are singletons. Around 3.9% of the sample lies in the top ten.

Specimen: PBMCs. The sequence links TRBV13 to TRBJ1-2, with the D gene call left open. The origin of this receptor is a man aged 25 to 40 in good health and CMV-seropositive. The CDR3 protein is CASSPWPGDYGYTF. The sequenced DNA: TGTGCCAGCAGCCCATGGCCCGGGGATTATGGCTACACCTTC.